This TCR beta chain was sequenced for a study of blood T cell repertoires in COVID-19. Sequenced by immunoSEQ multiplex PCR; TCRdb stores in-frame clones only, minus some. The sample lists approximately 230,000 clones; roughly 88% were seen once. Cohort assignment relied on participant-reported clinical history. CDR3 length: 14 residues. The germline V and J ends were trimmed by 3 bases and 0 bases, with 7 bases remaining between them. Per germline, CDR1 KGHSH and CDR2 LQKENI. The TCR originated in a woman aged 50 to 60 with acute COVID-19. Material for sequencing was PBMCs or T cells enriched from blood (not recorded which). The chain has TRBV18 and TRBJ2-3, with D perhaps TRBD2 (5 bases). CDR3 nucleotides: TGTGCCAGCTCACCGAGGAGGAGCACAGATACGCAGTATTTT. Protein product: CASSPRRSTDTQYF.